Listed here is a single T cell receptor beta chain. The entry originates in a study of shared clonotypes between healthy human individuals. On the study more broadly: Three plates each covered CD4 naive and memory; CD8 naive two, CD8 memory one.

Adult donors, all healthy and HIV-negative, had no recent acute infections or vaccinations. Only Caucasian adults living in Nashville, Tennessee served as donors. V was trimmed by 5 bases and J by 2 bases, leaving 8 bases between them. CDR3 size: 13 residues. The V gene's germline CDR1 is KGHSH and CDR2 LQKENI. In the original processing: ImmunoSEQ only sent back junction sequences with no quality scores, so filtering was done differently. Data came from immunoSEQ multiplex PCR; TCRdb stores just in-frame clones and leaves some out. That table supplies the V and J calls and clone size; D and trimming were determined from the DNA. The table records 2 million to 2.5 million clones, over 85% of them present only once.

V is TRBV18 and J is TRBJ2-3; D is ambiguous. The sequenced sample consisted of naive CD4+ T cells from PBMCs. Subset defined: CD45RA+ positively selected. This sequence originates from a man between 18 and 35 years old in good health. Some clones in this sample may be carry-over from other donors' samples. CDR3 sequence: CASSKGDTDTQYF. In DNA form, the CDR3 reads TGTGCCAGCTCAAAGGGTGACACAGATACGCAGTATTTT.